This T cell receptor beta chain came from a study of blood T cell repertoires in COVID-19 (TCRdb year 2020). A note on the overall study: The collaborator samples originated in the United States, Italy and Spain and spanned the acute and convalescent phases of COVID-19. A freely available public database, intended as a resource for researchers studying the immune response to SARS-CoV-2, is where the repertoires were released. The prospective study material was composed of cDNA or gDNA derived from T cells, B-cell-depleted T cells, or PBMCs. The samples were drawn from the first 160 participants of the ongoing ImmuneRACE study and from some 1,300 subjects provided by 6 global collaborators. HLA class I and class II types, where available, came from metadata supplied by the sample provider rather than from assay-based typing. Nearly every sample came with metadata listing a de-identified subject ID, COVID-19 status, age in years and sex. The dataset comprised deeply sampled blood TCRbeta repertoires from subjects exposed to, actively infected with, or recovered from COVID-19. What the work shows at the level of the full study, not this receptor alone: The quantity of clinical and demographic metadata differed by source and by participant and was supplied without curation.

Participants in the prospective study were aged about 18 to 90 years, lived in about two dozen United States geographic areas, and enrolled through a virtual design. In the prospective study, participants were assigned to cohorts based on the clinical history participants reported in a screening survey and a study questionnaire. Recovered participants in ImmuneRACE Cohort 3 were defined by two consecutive negative NP/OP PCR tests, clearance by a healthcare professional, or resolution of symptoms. Each participant in the prospective study had whole blood, serum and a nasopharyngeal or oropharyngeal swab collected by mobile phlebotomists. Prospective study participants could optionally give additional blood draws and questionnaires over a roughly 2-month period. Prospective study blood samples were shipped either frozen or at room temperature before DNA extraction. Note on this clone: The antigen it binds to is not known. Within one base of it there is no much larger clone, and no base qualities were kept.

The V end gives up 1 base and the J end 6 bases, leaving 3 bases in the junction not matched to a gene. The CDR1 and CDR2 encoded by the germline V gene are SNHLY and FYNNEI. Measured from the cysteine to the phenylalanine, the CDR3 is 14 residues long. Left in the record is the CDR3 DNA by itself, 42 bases read in frame from the first base. TCRbeta CDR3 regions were amplified from genomic DNA using the immunoSEQ Assay, a bias-controlled multiplex PCR. The authors processed their data as follows. Nucleated cell counts per sample were estimated from amplification of reference gene primers within the assay. Sequence reads were collapsed and filtered to measure the absolute abundance of every unique TCRbeta CDR3 rearrangement. Productive Simpson clonality was computed per sample as the square root of Simpson's diversity index over productive rearrangements. TCRdb mirrors the immuneACCESS table, restricted to in-frame sequences. Some clones are absent from its copies; in checked studies, under half trace to an unresolved V gene, and the reason for the others is unknown. That table furnishes V, J and clone size, whereas the DNA furnished D and trimming. Recorded for this sample are approximately 270,000 clones; over 75% of them occurred a single time. The biggest ten clones account for 1.5% to 2% of the sample.

The sample taken for sequencing was PBMCs or T cells enriched from blood (not recorded which). The clonotype was recovered from a middle-aged man who had recovered from COVID-19. The V and J genes are TRBV2 and TRBJ2-3, and TRBD2 aligns with 8 junction nucleotides. The CDR3 protein: CASSEEAGEDTQYF. The base sequence is TGTGCCAGCAGTGAAGAAGCGGGAGAGGATACGCAGTATTTT. With all but the CDR3 taken from the reference TRBV2 and TRBJ2-3 genes, the full variable domain is: EPEVTQTPSHQVTQMGQEVILRCVPISNHLYFYWYRQILGQKVEFLVSFYNNEISEKSEIFDDQFSVERPDGSNFTLKIRSTKLEDSAMYFCASSEEAGEDTQYFGPGTRLTVL.